This TCR beta chain came from a study of identical twins (dated by TCRdb to the mid-2010s). Regarding the study in general: To test whether fetal clonotypes persist, this study deep-sequenced TCR alpha and beta repertoires from monozygotic twins, from unrelated adults of various ages, and from cord blood. Replicate twin experiments were performed at different times using different library preparation protocols to rule out contamination. Study-wide findings and limitations: Zero-insertion analyses could be partly confounded by invariant T cells such as MAIT and iNKT, though diverse VJ usage argued against such confounding for most clonotypes. Out-of-frame TCR alpha sequences shared between twins showed an excess of low generation-probability sequences compared with coincidental sharing between unrelated individuals. Out-of-frame TCR alpha sharing in monozygotic twins was systematically underestimated by recombination models, whereas sharing between unrelated individuals was in agreement with the recombination models. Fewer insertions were carried by abundant cord blood beta clonotypes, a similar but weaker trend appeared in young adult naive repertoires, and no such trend appeared in memory repertoires. Because the same donors could not be followed over many years, conclusions were based on cross-sectional statistical analysis. Excess twin sharing in beta out-of-frame sequences was weaker because fewer shared sequences lowered the signal-to-noise ratio.

Counted from cysteine to phenylalanine, this CDR3 has 13 amino acids. Just the 39-base CDR3 DNA is kept, in frame starting at base 1. From the germline V gene, CDR1 is SGDLS and CDR2 is YYNGEE. At the junction V is shortened by 4 bases and J by 4 bases, with 10 bases in between. Libraries came from 5' RACE. Instrument used: Illumina HiSeq 2000. Template switching added a universal primer binding site, and the final cDNA carried a unique molecular identifier that allowed TCR cDNA molecules to be counted accurately. Specific primers in the conserved constant-segment region were used to synthesize first-strand cDNA for the TCR alpha and beta chains. Each cDNA library was double barcoded, with a SMART-Mk sample barcode plus Illumina barcodes, to control for contamination. TruSeq adapter sequences, together with Illumina sample barcodes, were added in two successive PCR steps. The Illumina HiSeq platform was used with custom primers to sequence TCR alpha and beta cDNA libraries. The authors' analysis ran thus. MiGEC was used to process raw reads and extract unique molecular identifiers, and MiXCR was used to find CDR3 positions. For each individual, recombination models were inferred using an EM algorithm with the repgenHMM and IGoR tools. Shared clonotypes were analyzed with the tcR package in R, and sharing was normalized by the product of cloneset sizes. To study raw recombination free of thymic and clonal selection effects, out-of-frame nonproductive sequences were analyzed. TCRdb ran its own pipeline on the public reads, namely fastp trimming at Q25 and MiXCR clone calling, and kept in-frame beta chains. Entries that share a CDR3 protein sequence are merged under the most common genes and DNA. TCRdb, rather than the study authors, made the V and J calls. In this sample the table shows 1.5 million or so distinct CDR3 sequences, roughly a third of which occur a single time. Roughly 0.3% of the sample goes to the ten largest clones.

Comments on this clonotype: The target of this receptor is not known. No qualities accompany the bases; no much larger clone lies one base away.

All donors were healthy Caucasians. The receptor was derived from a newborn girl in good health. The sequence joins TRBV9 to TRBJ2-3; TRBD2 might be the D gene, on 6 matching bases. The material sequenced was cord blood. The CDR3 here reads CASSMGGPDTQYF. The DNA sequence is TGTGCCAGCAGCATGGGAGGCCCAGATACGCAGTATTTT.